The 20 T cell receptor beta chains presented below share a single source sample, sequenced in a study of control samples from healthy donors and cancer patients. Here immunoSEQ multiplex PCR was the method, and the copy in TCRdb shows in-frame clones only, minus some. This table holds about 130,000 clones, 70% to 90% found once. The material sequenced was blood. The receptors here all came from a man aged 45-65 years in good health.

The chain recombines TRBV9 with TRBJ2-3; D not resolved. CDR1 and CDR2 from the germline V gene are SGDLS and YYNGEE. The CDR3 is 11 residues long. Trimming stripped 4 bases from V and 6 bases from J, with 6 bases between. CDR3 coding DNA: TGTGCCAGCAGCCAATATGATACGCAGTATTTT. Translating gives CASSQYDTQYF.

This CDR3 is CASYDRGGAPSYEQYF. The CDR3 DNA reads TGTGCCAGCTATGATCGCGGCGGGGCGCCATCCTACGAGCAGTACTTC. The chain couples TRBV27 to TRBJ2-7; maybe TRBD2 (6 bases). V lost 8 bases, J lost 1 base, and 21 bases lay in between. Germline V CDR1 and CDR2: MNHEY, SMNVEV (reference sequence). The CDR3 runs 16 residues.

This rearrangement joins TRBV4-1 to TRBJ1-2; D call uncertain. V was pared by 1 base and J by 2 bases, with 17 bases between. The CDR3 contains 17 residues. CDR1 MGHRA and CDR2 YSYEKL come from the germline V gene. CDR3 amino acids: CASSQAGFLGENYGYTF. The CDR3 region has the DNA TGCGCCAGCAGCCAAGCAGGCTTTCTTGGGGAAAACTATGGCTACACCTTC.

The gene calls are TRBV16 and TRBJ1-1; D is possibly TRBD1 (5 bases). V lost 8 bases and J 0 bases, leaving 10 bases between the germline ends. CDR3 length equals 13 residues. Germline loops: CDR1 KGHSY, CDR2 FQNENV. In nucleotides, the CDR3 is TGTGCCAGCGCGGGGCAGATGAACACTGAAGCTTTCTTT. Translated, it gives CASAGQMNTEAFF.

The CDR3: CASSYSGGGRNQPQHF. Written as DNA, the CDR3 is TGTGCCAGCAGTTACTCGGGGGGAGGGCGCAATCAGCCCCAGCATTTT. The J gene is TRBJ1-5, the V gene TRBV6-6; TRBD1 is a possible D gene (5 bases). This CDR3 has 16 residues. V lost 0 bases and J lost 2, with 11 bases in between. Germline CDR1 is MNHNY and CDR2 is SVGAGI (reference sequence).

V usage is TRBV19 and J usage is TRBJ1-2; D is possibly TRBD1 (6 bases). Looked up from germline, CDR1 is LNHDA and CDR2 is SQIVND (reference sequence). V lost 4 bases and J lost 4, with 19 bases in between. CDR3 length equals 16 residues. CDR3 in DNA: TGTGCCAGTAGTACTCCCGGACAGCATTCATTCTATGGCTACACCTTC. Its protein product is CASSTPGQHSFYGYTF. The full variable domain, with the rest looked up from reference TRBV19 and TRBJ1-2, is DGGITQSPKYLFRKEGQNVTLSCEQNLNHDAMYWYRQDPGQGLRLIYYSQIVNDFQKGDIAEGYSVSREKKESFPLTVTSAQKNPTAFYLCASSTPGQHSFYGYTFGSGTRLTVV.

Here the CDR3 DNA reads TGTGCCAGCGGGACCGATACTAATGAAAAACTGTTTTTT. Amino acids: CASGTDTNEKLFF. The chain recombines TRBV10-3 with TRBJ1-4, with D possibly being TRBD1 (5 bases). The germline gives CDR1 ENHRY, CDR2 SYGVKD. Trimming shortened V by 10 bases and J by 2 bases, and 11 bases separated the two germline ends. The CDR3 covers 13 residues.

The rearrangement uses TRBV4-1 and TRBJ2-3; D remains unclear. V was pared by 0 bases and J by 4 bases, with 5 bases between. The CDR3 totals 13 residues. Germline CDR1 reads MGHRA; CDR2 reads YSYEKL. The CDR3 loop reads CASSQDLPDTQYF. DNA for the CDR3: TGCGCCAGCAGCCAAGATTTACCAGATACGCAGTATTTT.

The chain carries TRBV5-1 and TRBJ1-2; tentatively, D is TRBD1 (5 bases). V gave up 2 bases and J gave up 1 base, with 9 bases separating them. Germline V gene data show CDR1 as SGHRS and CDR2 as YFSETQ. The CDR3 consists of 14 residues. The CDR3 sequence is CASSFAGNNYGYTF. CDR3 DNA sequence: TGCGCCAGCAGCTTCGCAGGGAATAACTATGGCTACACCTTC.

This clone has a handful of counts. V is TRBV7-9 and J is TRBJ2-1, with TRBD2 matching over 7 bases. The CDR3 runs to 14 residues. J gave up 9 bases and V 4 bases, and 9 bases lay outside the gene matches. Germline loops: CDR1 SEHNR, CDR2 FQNEAQ (reference sequence). The CDR3 loop is CASSWEGRTPEQFF. CDR3 bases: TGTGCCAGCAGCTGGGAGGGGCGGACGCCTGAGCAGTTCTTC.

This chain links TRBV14 with TRBJ1-2; D not certain. The CDR3 contains 13 residues. V was trimmed by 10 bases and J by 0 bases, leaving 12 bases between them. Germline CDR1 reads SGHDN; CDR2 reads FVKESK. CDR3 DNA sequence: TGTGCCATAGGACGGCGAGCTAACTATGGCTACACCTTC. Protein sequence: CAIGRRANYGYTF. The full variable domain, completed using reference TRBV14 and TRBJ1-2, is EAGVTQFPSHSVIEKGQTVTLRCDPISGHDNLYWYRRVMGKEIKFLLHFVKESKQDESGMPNNRFLAERTGGTYSTLKVQPAELEDSGVYFCAIGRRANYGYTFGSGTRLTVV.

The J gene is TRBJ1-1, the V gene TRBV28; D may be TRBD1 (5 bases). V lost 1 base and J lost 2, with 17 bases in between. Germline-derived CDR1 and CDR2 are MDHEN and SYDVKM. The CDR3 covers 17 residues. The CDR3 DNA reads TGTGCCAGCAGTTTATCAACGTCGTATAGGGGAAACACTGAAGCTTTCTTT. It yields the protein CASSLSTSYRGNTEAFF.

The chain couples TRBV7-9 to TRBJ1-5; D not certain. This CDR3 is built from 16 residues. V was shortened by 1 base and J by 4 bases, with 14 bases between the two germline ends. Per germline, CDR1 SEHNR and CDR2 FQNEAQ (reference sequence). The CDR3 region is CASSLGWGSANQPQHF. As DNA, the CDR3 is TGTGCCAGCAGCTTAGGGTGGGGTTCAGCTAATCAGCCCCAGCATTTT.

The rearrangement uses TRBV20-1 and TRBJ1-2; tentatively, D is TRBD1 (6 bases). Trimming took off 3 bases at V and 4 bases at J, with 15 bases between the two ends. The CDR3 has 14 residues. Germline lookup yields CDR1 DFQATT and CDR2 SNEGSKA (reference sequence). The CDR3 here is CSASIRGGGYGYTF. CDR3 nucleotides: TGCAGTGCTAGTATCAGGGGTGGTGGCTATGGCTACACCTTC.

V gene TRBV12-5 combines with J gene TRBJ2-2, with TRBD2 matching 9 bases. V shed 1 base, J shed 2 bases, and the junction held 5 bases outside the gene matches. The CDR3 contains 17 residues. Germline CDR1 reads LGHNT; CDR2 reads FRNRAP. CDR3 sequence: CASGLDRLAENTGELFF. In DNA form, the CDR3 reads TGTGCTAGTGGTTTGGATCGACTAGCGGAAAACACCGGGGAGCTGTTTTTT.

The chain carries TRBV4-1 and TRBJ2-3; D is ambiguous. The CDR3 covers 14 residues. From germline, CDR1 is MGHRA and CDR2 YSYEKL. Trimming pared 4 bases from V and 0 bases from J, leaving 8 bases between. DNA for the CDR3: TGCGCCAGCAGCCCATCCGAAAGCACAGATACGCAGTATTTT. It is translated as CASSPSESTDTQYF.

V is TRBV7-6 and J is TRBJ1-4; a possible D gene is TRBD1 (6 bases). CDR3 size: 18 residues. Deletions cut 5 bases from V and 5 bases from J, with 24 bases between. Germline V gene data show CDR1 as SGHVS and CDR2 as FNYEAQ. The DNA of the CDR3 is TGTGCCAGCAGCCCAACTACTTTTACAGGGCGGAGCAATGAAAAACTGTTTTTT. This sequence encodes CASSPTTFTGRSNEKLFF.

The V call is TRBV7-3, the J call TRBJ2-5; the match to TRBD1 covers 9 bases. The length of the CDR3 is 15 residues. J gave up 5 bases and V 5 bases, and 9 bases lay outside the gene matches. CDR1 and CDR2 from the germline V gene are SGHTA and FQGTGA. CDR3 amino acids: CASSKGTGNRETQYF. CDR3 nucleotides: TGTGCCAGCAGCAAAGGGACAGGGAATCGGGAGACCCAGTACTTC. Together with reference TRBV7-3 and TRBJ2-5, the CDR3 gives the full variable domain: GAGVSQTPSNKVTEKGKYVELRCDPISGHTALYWYRQSLGQGPEFLIYFQGTGAADDSGLPNDRFFAVRPEGSVSTLKIQRTERGDSAVYLCASSKGTGNRETQYFGPGTRLLVL.

This chain links TRBV25-1 with TRBJ2-1, with 7 positions matching TRBD2. This CDR3 has 16 amino acids. Per the germline V gene, CDR1 is MGHDK and CDR2 is SYGVNS. V lost 6 bases, J lost 6 bases, and 14 bases stayed unmatched. CDR3 DNA: TGTGCCAGCAGCGGGGCCAGCGGGGAGGTGGGCAATGAGCAGTTCTTC. This translates into CASSGASGEVGNEQFF.

The rearrangement links TRBV6-4 to TRBJ1-3; no reliable D call. The CDR3 is made up of 17 amino acids. V lost 7 bases, J lost 2 bases, and 21 bases lay in between. The germline gives CDR1 MRHNA, CDR2 SNTAGT. DNA of the CDR3: TGTGCCAGCAAAAGCGAGTTGTTGTGGGTTACTGGAAACACCATATATTTT. Its translation: CASKSELLWVTGNTIYF.